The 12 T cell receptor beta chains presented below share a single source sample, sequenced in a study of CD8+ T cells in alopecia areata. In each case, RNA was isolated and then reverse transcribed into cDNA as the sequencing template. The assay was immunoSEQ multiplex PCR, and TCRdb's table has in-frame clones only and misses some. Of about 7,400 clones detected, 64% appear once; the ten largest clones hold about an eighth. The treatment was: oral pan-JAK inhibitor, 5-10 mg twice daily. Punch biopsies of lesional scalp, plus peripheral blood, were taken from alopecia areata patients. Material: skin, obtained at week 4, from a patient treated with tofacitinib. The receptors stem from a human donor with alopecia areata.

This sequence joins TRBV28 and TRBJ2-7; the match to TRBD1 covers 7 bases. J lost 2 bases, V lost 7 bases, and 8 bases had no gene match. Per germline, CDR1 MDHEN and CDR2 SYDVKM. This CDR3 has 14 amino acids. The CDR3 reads CASTADRAPYEQYF. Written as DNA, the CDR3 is TGTGCCAGCACCGCAGACAGGGCCCCCTACGAGCAGTACTTC.

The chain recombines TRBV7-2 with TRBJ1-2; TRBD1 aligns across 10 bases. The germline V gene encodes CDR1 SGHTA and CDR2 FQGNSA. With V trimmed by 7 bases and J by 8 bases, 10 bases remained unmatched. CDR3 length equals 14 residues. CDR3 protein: CASIRDRGQGGYTF. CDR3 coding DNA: TGTGCCAGCATCCGTGACAGGGGGCAAGGAGGCTACACCTTC.

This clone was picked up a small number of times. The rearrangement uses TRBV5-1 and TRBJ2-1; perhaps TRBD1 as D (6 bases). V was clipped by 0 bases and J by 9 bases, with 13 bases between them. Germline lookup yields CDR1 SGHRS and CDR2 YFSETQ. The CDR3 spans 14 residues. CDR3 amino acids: CASSLDTGSIEQFF. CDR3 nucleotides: TGCGCCAGCAGCTTGGACACAGGGTCTATTGAGCAGTTCTTC. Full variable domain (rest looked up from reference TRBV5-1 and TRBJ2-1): KAGVTQTPRYLIKTRGQQVTLSCSPISGHRSVSWYQQTPGQGLQFLFEYFSETQRNKGNFPGRFSGRQFSNSRSEMNVSTLELGDSALYLCASSLDTGSIEQFFGPGTRLTVL.

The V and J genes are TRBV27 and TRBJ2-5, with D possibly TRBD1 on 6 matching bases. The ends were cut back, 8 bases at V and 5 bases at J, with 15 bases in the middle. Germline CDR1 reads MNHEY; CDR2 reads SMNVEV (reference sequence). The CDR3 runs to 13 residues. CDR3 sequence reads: CASGGWGRETQYF. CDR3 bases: TGTGCCAGCGGGGGATGGGGGCGGGAGACCCAGTACTTC.

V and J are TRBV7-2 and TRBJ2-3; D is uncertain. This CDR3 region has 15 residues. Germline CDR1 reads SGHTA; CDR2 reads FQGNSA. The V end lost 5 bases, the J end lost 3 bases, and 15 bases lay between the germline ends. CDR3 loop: CASSQIHSLTDTQYF. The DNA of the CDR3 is TGTGCCAGCAGCCAAATACATTCTTTAACAGATACGCAGTATTTT.

Here the CDR3 reads CASSSWDRGHEKLFF. In nucleotides, the CDR3 is TGTGCCAGCAGTTCCTGGGACAGGGGGCATGAAAAACTGTTTTTT. The gene calls are TRBV6-1 and TRBJ1-4, with TRBD1 identical over 12 bases. Germline CDR1 reads MNHNS; CDR2 reads SASEGT. This CDR3 has 15 residues. J was trimmed by 6 bases and V by 5 bases; bases with no gene match: 4.

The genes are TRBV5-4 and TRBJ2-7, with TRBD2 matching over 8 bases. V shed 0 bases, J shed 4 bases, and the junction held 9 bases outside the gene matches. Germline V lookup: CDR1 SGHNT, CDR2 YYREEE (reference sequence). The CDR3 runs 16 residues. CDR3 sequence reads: CASSLAGGLAKYEQYF. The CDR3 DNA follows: TGTGCCAGCAGCTTGGCGGGAGGACTAGCAAAATACGAGCAGTACTTC.

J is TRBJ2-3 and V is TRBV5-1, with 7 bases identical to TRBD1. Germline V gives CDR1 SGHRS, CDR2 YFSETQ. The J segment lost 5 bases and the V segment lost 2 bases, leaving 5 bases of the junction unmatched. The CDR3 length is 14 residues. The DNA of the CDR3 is TGCGCCAGCAGCTTCGGGACAGATCAAGATACGCAGTATTTT. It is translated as CASSFGTDQDTQYF.

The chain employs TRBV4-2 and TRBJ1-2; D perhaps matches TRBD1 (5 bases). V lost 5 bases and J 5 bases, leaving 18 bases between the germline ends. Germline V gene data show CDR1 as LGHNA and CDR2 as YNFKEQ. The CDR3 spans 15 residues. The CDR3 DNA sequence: TGTGCCAGCAGCTTGGCCCTAACGGGGGTTTATGGCTACACCTTC. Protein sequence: CASSLALTGVYGYTF.

This CDR3 is CASSPDSYQETQYF. As DNA, the CDR3 is TGCGCCAGCAGCCCCGACAGTTACCAAGAGACCCAGTACTTC. The chain combines TRBV5-1 with TRBJ2-5, with D perhaps matching TRBD1 (5 bases). CDR3 length: 14 residues. V lost 4 bases to trimming and J lost 0 bases, with 10 bases between them. CDR1 is SGHRS and CDR2 is YFSETQ in the germline V gene.

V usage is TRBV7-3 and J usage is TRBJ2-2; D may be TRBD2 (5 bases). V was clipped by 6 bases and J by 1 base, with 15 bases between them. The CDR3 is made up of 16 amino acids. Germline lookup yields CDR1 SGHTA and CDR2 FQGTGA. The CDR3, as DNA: TGTGCCAGCAGGACACGGGGTCAGCAGAACACCGGGGAGCTGTTTTTT. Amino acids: CASRTRGQQNTGELFF.

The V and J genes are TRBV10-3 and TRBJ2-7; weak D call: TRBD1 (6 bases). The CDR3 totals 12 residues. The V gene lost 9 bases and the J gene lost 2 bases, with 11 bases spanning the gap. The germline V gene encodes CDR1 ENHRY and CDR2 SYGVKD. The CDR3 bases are TGTGCCATTCAGGGACAAACCTACGAGCAGTACTTC. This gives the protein CAIQGQTYEQYF.